The sequence of this T cell receptor (beta chain) was determined in a study of T cells in Graves' hyperthyroidism and ophthalmopathy. RNA transcripts gave rise to amplified TCR beta CDR3 regions. HTBI primers were employed in a first-round RT-PCR of the TCR CDR3. TCRdb analysed the multiplex PCR reads with MiXCR anew, one entry per CDR3 protein. Of about 360,000 distinct CDR3 sequences listed, around an eighth are singletons. In its sample, this clonotype was seen a few times. The specimen sequenced was blood. The receptor was isolated from a man aged 25 to 40 with Graves' hyperthyroidism that later progressed to Graves' ophthalmopathy.

As DNA, the CDR3 is TGTGCCAGCTCCCTAACTAGCGGGGGGGCCAGTTACAATGAGCAGTTCTTC. This gives the protein CASSLTSGGASYNEQFF. The rearrangement links TRBV18 to TRBJ2-1; 13 bases fit TRBD2. Germline V lookup: CDR1 KGHSH, CDR2 LQKENI. This CDR3 contains 17 residues. V gave up 6 bases and J gave up 4 bases; unmatched junction bases: 9.